The rows below give T cell receptor beta chains drawn from one sample of a study of blood T cell repertoires in COVID-19. TCRdb's table, derived via immunoSEQ multiplex PCR, lists solely in-frame clones and lacks some. The table records about 190,000 clones, 85% to 90% of them present only once. Input material: PBMCs or T cells enriched from blood (not recorded which). The source of these receptors is a woman between 40 and 55 years old in a cohort exposed to, infected with or recovered from COVID-19 (not recorded which). CDR3s include the opening cysteine and the closing phenylalanine or tryptophan. The D gene is left open where the match is weak.

j_call,d_call,v_call,cdr3_aa
TRBJ2-3,.,TRBV9,CASSIPLGGGTDTQYF
TRBJ2-1,.,TRBV4-3,CASSQEPTTYNEQFF
TRBJ2-7,TRBD2,TRBV10-2,CASSELAGGYEQYF
TRBJ2-1,TRBD2,TRBV11-2,CASSLSSGGAHEQFF
TRBJ2-1,TRBD1,TRBV10-3,CAISDRDREQFF
TRBJ1-4,.,TRBV5-1,CASSQGGGNEKLFF
TRBJ2-1,TRBD2,TRBV4-3,CASTYQSASGSHEQFF
TRBJ2-3,TRBD2,TRBV9,CASSASGLNTDTQYF
TRBJ1-5,.,TRBV2,CASSDRGLAGQPQHF
TRBJ1-1,TRBD1,TRBV2,CASRRDSTSNTEAFF
TRBJ1-1,TRBD1,TRBV28,CASMARQGQDTEAFF
TRBJ1-1,TRBD1,TRBV6-5,CASSLDETGGAEAFF
TRBJ2-1,TRBD2,TRBV7-9,CASSKLANEQFF
TRBJ2-1,TRBD1,TRBV4-1,CASSQAPPDRANNEQFF
TRBJ1-1,.,TRBV12-3/TRBV12-4,CASTRSTEAFF
TRBJ1-1,.,TRBV6-1,CASSEALPGGTEAFF
TRBJ2-7,TRBD2,TRBV6-2/TRBV6-3,CASSSRLAGAREQYF
TRBJ1-2,.,TRBV7-7,CASSSPTGNLANYGYTF
TRBJ2-5,TRBD1,TRBV23-1,CASSHPRDRRGETQYF
TRBJ1-6,TRBD1,TRBV18,CASSYGQARGLLSSPLHF
TRBJ2-3,.,TRBV7-8,CASSAGSGTDTQYF
TRBJ1-2,TRBD1,TRBV6-5,CASTHRGTNYGYTF
TRBJ1-4,.,TRBV6-1,CASSEQASTYSREKLFF
TRBJ2-3,TRBD1,TRBV7-8,CASSLYRGRFSTDTQYF
TRBJ1-1,.,TRBV11-3,CASSFYGDTEAFF
TRBJ1-1,.,TRBV4-3,CASSQAVPHTRGGDTEAFF
TRBJ2-1,TRBD2,TRBV19,CASSTWTSGGAYNEQFF
TRBJ1-4,TRBD1,TRBV7-9,CASSPPGGTNEKLFF
TRBJ2-7,.,TRBV9,CASSQTGGDYEQYF
TRBJ2-1,TRBD2,TRBV27,CASSLLSGGGSYNEQFF
TRBJ1-2,TRBD1,TRBV28,CASRGQGAIYGYTF
TRBJ2-3,TRBD2,TRBV9,CASSVTSGGTDTQYF
TRBJ2-1,.,TRBV24-1,CATSRTAGGAVNEQFF
TRBJ1-2,.,TRBV10-3,CAISESTGHYGYTF
TRBJ1-1,TRBD1,TRBV18,CASSPTGTGAQTEAFF